This T cell receptor beta chain was captured in a study of cytomegalovirus exposure and HLA in healthy donors. Comment on this clone: What it recognizes is unknown.

Study observations and caveats: Analysis was performed later, and it showed HLA-associated TCR beta chains to be more clonally expanded than equally common others.

The PCR was carried out with 60 Vbeta primers and 13 Jbeta primers. Assay used: immunoSEQ multiplex PCR; TCRdb lists only in-frame clones, some missing. In total, the table holds fewer than 150,000 clones. The specimen sequenced was PBMCs. The clonotype was recovered from a young man in good health and CMV-seronegative.

CDR3 in DNA: TGTGCCAGCAGTCCAACTAGCCGTAATGAGCAGTTCTTC. Translated, it gives CASSPTSRNEQFF. V is TRBV6-5 and J is TRBJ2-1, with D possibly TRBD2 on 6 matching bases. Germline V gene lookup returns CDR1 MNHEY and CDR2 SVGAGI. The ends were cut back, 5 bases at V and 7 bases at J, with 12 bases in the middle. This CDR3 has 13 amino acids.